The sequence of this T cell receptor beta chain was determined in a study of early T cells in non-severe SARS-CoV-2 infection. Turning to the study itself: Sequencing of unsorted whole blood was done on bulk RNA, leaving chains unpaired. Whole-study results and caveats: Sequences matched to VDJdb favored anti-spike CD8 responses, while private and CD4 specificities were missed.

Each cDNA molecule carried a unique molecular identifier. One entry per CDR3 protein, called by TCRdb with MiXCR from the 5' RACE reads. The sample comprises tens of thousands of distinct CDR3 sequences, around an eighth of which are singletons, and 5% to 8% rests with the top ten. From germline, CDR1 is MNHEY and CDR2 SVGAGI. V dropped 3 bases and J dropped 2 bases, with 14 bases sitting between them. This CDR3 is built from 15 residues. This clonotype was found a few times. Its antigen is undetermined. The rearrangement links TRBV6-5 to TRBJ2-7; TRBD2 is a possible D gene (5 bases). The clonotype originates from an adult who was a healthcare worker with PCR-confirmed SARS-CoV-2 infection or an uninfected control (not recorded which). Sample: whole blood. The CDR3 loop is CASSYSRLGAYEQYF. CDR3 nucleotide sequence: TGTGCCAGCAGTTATTCCCGACTGGGAGCCTACGAGCAGTACTTC.